The clone carrying this TCR beta chain was detected only a few times. Antigen unknown. CDR1 and CDR2 from the germline V gene are MNHNS and SASEGT. The CDR3 totals 16 residues. V was clipped by 5 bases and J by 8 bases; unmatched bases: 12. Universal primer sites and UMIs were introduced during 5'RACE template-switching synthesis of TCR cDNA. TCRdb used MiXCR to reprocess the 5' RACE reads, holding one entry per CDR3 protein. The sample has 300,000 or so distinct CDR3 sequences, 7% to 10% seen once. The data originate from a study of T cells after yellow fever vaccination. Looking at the study overall: Fractions containing few cells were prepared with SMART-Seq v4 Ultra Low Input.

General study findings and limits: A limited proportion of clonotypes was detected within both the CD4 and CD8 compartments.

This specimen was PBMCs, taken approximately 47 days after the first yellow fever vaccination. V gene TRBV6-1 combines with J gene TRBJ1-4; 9 nucleotides match TRBD1. This receptor was identified in a man aged 18 to 29 who received the YFV17D yellow fever vaccine. The CDR3: CASSRDRDSFGEKLFF. CDR3 coding DNA: TGTGCCAGCAGTCGGGACAGGGATTCTTTCGGGGAAAAACTGTTTTTT.